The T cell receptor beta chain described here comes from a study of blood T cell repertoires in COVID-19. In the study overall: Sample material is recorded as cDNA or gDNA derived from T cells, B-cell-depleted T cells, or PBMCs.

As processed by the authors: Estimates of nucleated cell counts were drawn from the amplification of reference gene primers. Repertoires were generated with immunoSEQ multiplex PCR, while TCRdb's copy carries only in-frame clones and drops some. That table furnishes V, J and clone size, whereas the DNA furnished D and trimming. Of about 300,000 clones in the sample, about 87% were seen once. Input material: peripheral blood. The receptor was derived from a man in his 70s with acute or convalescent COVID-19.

The CDR3 nucleotides read TGTGCCAGCAGCCAAGGGGGGGTAGCGCAAGAGACCCAGTACTTC. This gives the protein CASSQGGVAQETQYF. The chain employs TRBV7-3 and TRBJ2-5; D perhaps matches TRBD2 (7 bases). CDR3 length: 15 residues. V shed 5 bases and J shed 2 bases, with 15 bases lying between them. Germline V lookup: CDR1 SGHTA, CDR2 FQGTGA. Based on the CDR3 plus reference TRBV7-3 and TRBJ2-5, the full variable domain is GAGVSQTPSNKVTEKGKYVELRCDPISGHTALYWYRQSLGQGPEFLIYFQGTGAADDSGLPNDRFFAVRPEGSVSTLKIQRTERGDSAVYLCASSQGGVAQETQYFGPGTRLLVL.